This T cell receptor beta chain stems from a study of blood T cell repertoires in COVID-19. Study as a whole: Collection of acute and convalescent COVID-19 samples took place in the United States, Italy and Spain. The analysed material was cDNA or gDNA that came from T cells, B-cell-depleted T cells, or PBMCs.

Per the original data handling: Estimates of nucleated cell counts were drawn from the amplification of reference gene primers. Assay: immunoSEQ multiplex PCR; the TCRdb copy retains only in-frame clones and omits some. V, J and clone size are those of that table, while D and trimming were read from the DNA. In the table there are roughly 100,000 clones, about 83% of which are singletons. The CDR3 sequence is 16 residues long. V lost 0 bases and J lost 0, with 12 bases in between. Germline V gene data show CDR1 as MNHEY and CDR2 as SMNVEV (reference sequence). Sample: peripheral blood. The chain uses TRBV27 and TRBJ2-7; D remains unclear. This clonotype was sampled from a man between 65 and 85 years old with active or convalescent COVID-19. CDR3 protein: CASSLSSQTSSYEQYF. The CDR3 DNA is TGTGCCAGCAGTTTATCGTCCCAGACAAGCTCCTACGAGCAGTACTTC.